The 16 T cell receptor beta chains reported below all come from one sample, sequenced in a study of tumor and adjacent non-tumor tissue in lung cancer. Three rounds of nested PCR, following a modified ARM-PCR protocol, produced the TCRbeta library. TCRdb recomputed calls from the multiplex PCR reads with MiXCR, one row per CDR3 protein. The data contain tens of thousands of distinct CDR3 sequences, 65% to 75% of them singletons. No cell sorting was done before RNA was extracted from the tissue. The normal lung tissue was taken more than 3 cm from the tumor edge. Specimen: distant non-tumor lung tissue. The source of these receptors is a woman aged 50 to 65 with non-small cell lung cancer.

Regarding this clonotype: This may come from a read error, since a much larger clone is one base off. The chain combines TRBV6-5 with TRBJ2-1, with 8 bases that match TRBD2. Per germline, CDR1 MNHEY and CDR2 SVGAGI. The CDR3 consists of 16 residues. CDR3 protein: CASNSSGSGSYNGQFF. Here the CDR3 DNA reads TGTGCCAGCAATTCAAGCGGGAGTGGTTCCTACAATGGGCAGTTCTTC.

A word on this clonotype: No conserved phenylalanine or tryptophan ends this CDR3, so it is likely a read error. The CDR3 here is CASSLAWNNSPLHC. As DNA, the CDR3 is TGTGCCAGCAGCTTAGCATGGAATAATTCGCCCCTCCACTGT. V gene TRBV11-2 combines with J gene TRBJ1-6; D not resolved. Germline-derived CDR1 and CDR2 are SGHAT and FQNNGV. The CDR3 loop spans 14 amino acids.

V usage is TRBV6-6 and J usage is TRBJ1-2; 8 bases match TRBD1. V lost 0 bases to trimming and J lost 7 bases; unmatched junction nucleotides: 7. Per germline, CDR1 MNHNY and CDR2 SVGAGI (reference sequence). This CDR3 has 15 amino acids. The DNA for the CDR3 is TGTGCCAGCAGTTACTCGCCCCAGGGGGCTCGTGGCTACACCTTC. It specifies CASSYSPQGARGYTF.

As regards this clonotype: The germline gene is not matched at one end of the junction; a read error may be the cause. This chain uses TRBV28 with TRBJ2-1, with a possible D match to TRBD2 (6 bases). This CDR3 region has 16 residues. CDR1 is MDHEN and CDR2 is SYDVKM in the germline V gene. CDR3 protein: CASRSITSRFRNELFF. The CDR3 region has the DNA TGTGCCAGCAGGTCCATTACTAGCAGGTTTAGGAATGAGCTGTTCTTC.

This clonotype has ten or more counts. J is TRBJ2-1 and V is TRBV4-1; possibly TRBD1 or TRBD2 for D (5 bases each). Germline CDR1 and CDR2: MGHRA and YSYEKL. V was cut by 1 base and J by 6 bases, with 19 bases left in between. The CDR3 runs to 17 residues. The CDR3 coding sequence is TGCGCCAGCAGCCAAGCTAGCCAAGGGACCGGAGGCAATGAGCAGTTCTTC. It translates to CASSQASQGTGGNEQFF.

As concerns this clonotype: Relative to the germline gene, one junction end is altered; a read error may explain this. The CDR3 sequence: CASSRTGTTEAVF. CDR3 in DNA: TGTGCCAGCAGTAGAACAGGGACCACTGAAGCTGTCTTT. The rearrangement links TRBV28 to TRBJ1-1, with D maybe TRBD1 (6 bases). Germline loops: CDR1 MDHEN, CDR2 SYDVKM. The CDR3 is 13 residues long.

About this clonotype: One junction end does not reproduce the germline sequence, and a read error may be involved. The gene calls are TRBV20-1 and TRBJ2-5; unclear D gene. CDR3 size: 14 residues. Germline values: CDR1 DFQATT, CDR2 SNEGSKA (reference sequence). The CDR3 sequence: CSAQCQEIQETQYF. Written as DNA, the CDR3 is TGCAGTGCCCAGTGCCAAGAGATCCAAGAGACCCAGTATTTC.

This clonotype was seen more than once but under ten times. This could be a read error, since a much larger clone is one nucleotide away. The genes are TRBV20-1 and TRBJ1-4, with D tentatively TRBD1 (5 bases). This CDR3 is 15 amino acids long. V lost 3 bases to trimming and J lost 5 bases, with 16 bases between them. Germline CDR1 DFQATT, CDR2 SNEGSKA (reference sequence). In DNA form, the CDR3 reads TGCAGTGCTAGTCTCCGCGGGGCCTTAAATGAAAAACTGTTTTTT. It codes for CSASLRGALNEKLFF.

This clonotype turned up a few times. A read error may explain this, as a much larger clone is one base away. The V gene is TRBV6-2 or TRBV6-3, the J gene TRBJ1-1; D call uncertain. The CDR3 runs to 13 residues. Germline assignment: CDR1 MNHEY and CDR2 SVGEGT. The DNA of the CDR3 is TGTGTCAGCAGCCCTAATTCTGGCACTGAAGCTTTCTTT. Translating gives CVSSPNSGTEAFF.

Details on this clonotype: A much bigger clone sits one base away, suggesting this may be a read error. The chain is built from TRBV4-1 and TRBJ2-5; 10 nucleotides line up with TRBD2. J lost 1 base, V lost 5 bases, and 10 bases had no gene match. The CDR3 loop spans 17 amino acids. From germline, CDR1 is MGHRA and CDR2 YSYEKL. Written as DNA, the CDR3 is TGCGCCAGCAGCGGAACCCAGACTAGCGGGTCCCAAGAGACCCAGTACTTC. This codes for CASSGTQTSGSQETQYF.

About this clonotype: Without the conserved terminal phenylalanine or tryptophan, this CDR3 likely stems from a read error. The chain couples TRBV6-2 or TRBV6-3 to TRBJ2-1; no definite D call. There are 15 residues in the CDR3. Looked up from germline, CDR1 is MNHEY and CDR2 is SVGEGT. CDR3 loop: CASNYLGSTKGEQFS. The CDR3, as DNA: TGTGCCAGCAATTACTTGGGTAGCACTAAAGGTGAGCAGTTCTCC.

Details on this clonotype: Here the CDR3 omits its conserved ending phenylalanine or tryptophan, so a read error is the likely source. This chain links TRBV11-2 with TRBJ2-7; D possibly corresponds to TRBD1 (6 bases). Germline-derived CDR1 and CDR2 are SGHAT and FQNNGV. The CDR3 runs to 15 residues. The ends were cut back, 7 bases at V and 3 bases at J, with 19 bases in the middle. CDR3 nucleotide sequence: TGTGCCAGCAACTCGGGGACATGCCGGATCTACGAGCAGTACTCC. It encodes CASNSGTCRIYEQYS.

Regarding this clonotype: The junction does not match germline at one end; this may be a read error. The CDR3, as DNA: TGTGCCAGCAACTTAGCGACCGGGACAGATATGCAATATTTT. This translates into CASNLATGTDMQYF. The chain recombines TRBV11-1 with TRBJ2-3, with 7 bases fitting TRBD1. Germline loops: CDR1 SGHAT, CDR2 FQDESV (reference sequence). This CDR3 comprises 14 residues. The complete variable domain, with remaining parts taken from reference TRBV11-1 and TRBJ2-3, reads EAEVAQSPRYKITEKSQAVAFWCDPISGHATLYWYRQILGQGPELLVQFQDESVVDDSQLPKDRFSAERLKGVDSTLKIQPAELGDSAMYLCASNLATGTDMQYFGPGTRLTVL.

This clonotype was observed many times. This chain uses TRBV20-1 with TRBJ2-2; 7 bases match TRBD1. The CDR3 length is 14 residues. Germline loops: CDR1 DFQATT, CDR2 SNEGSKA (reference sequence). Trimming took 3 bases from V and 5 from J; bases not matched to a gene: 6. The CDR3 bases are TGCAGTGCTAGTAGACAGGGCCCTACCGGGGAGCTGTTTTTT. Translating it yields CSASRQGPTGELFF.

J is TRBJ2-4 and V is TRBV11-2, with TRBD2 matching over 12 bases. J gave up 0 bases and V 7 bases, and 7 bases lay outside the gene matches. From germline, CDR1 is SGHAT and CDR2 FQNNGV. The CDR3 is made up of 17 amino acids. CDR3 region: CASNHTTSGRAKNIQYF. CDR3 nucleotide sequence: TGTGCCAGCAACCACACGACTAGCGGGAGAGCCAAAAACATTCAGTACTTC. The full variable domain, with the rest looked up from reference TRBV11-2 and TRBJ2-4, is EAGVAQSPRYKIIEKRQSVAFWCNPISGHATLYWYQQILGQGPKLLIQFQNNGVVDDSQLPKDRFSAERLKGVDSTLKIQPAKLEDSAVYLCASNHTTSGRAKNIQYFGAGTRLSVL.

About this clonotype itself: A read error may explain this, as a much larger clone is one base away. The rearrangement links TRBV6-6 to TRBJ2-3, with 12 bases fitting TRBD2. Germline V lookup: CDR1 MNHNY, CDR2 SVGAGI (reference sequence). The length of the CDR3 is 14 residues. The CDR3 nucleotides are TGTGCCAGCATCCTAGCGGGAGGGACAGATATGCAGTATTTT. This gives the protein CASILAGGTDMQYF.